A selection of T cell receptor beta chains follows, all from one sample in a study of vaccination and CD4 T cells after COVID-19. TCRdb independently ran MiXCR on the PCR reads; one entry per CDR3 protein. The data hold 15,000 to 25,000 distinct CDR3 sequences, with 60% observed a single time. The sample here was CD4+ T cells from blood, taken after SARS-CoV-2 vaccination. Receptors originate from a human donor who had recovered from COVID-19. Each CDR3 is given with its conserved first and last residue. Fields, in order: CDR3 DNA, CDR3 protein, V gene, D gene, J gene, clone size. A D gene is named only where the DNA matches it firmly. Where a row states a size, it is once, few, many or the class of an expanded clone; other rows omit it.

cdr3_nt: TGCAGTGCTAGAAAAGGGGTTGGGCCAGATACGCAGTATTTT
cdr3_aa: CSARKGVGPDTQYF
v_call: TRBV20-1
d_call: .
j_call: TRBJ2-3
clone_size: .

cdr3_nt: TGTGCCAGCAGCTTAGCTACCTACCTTGTGACAGGGGAATACGTTGAGCAGTACTTC
cdr3_aa: CASSLATYLVTGEYVEQYF
v_call: TRBV7-9
d_call: TRBD1
j_call: TRBJ2-7
clone_size: .

cdr3_nt: TGTGCCAGCAGTGAACGCGGGATGGCAGATACGCAGTATTTT
cdr3_aa: CASSERGMADTQYF
v_call: TRBV6-1
d_call: .
j_call: TRBJ2-3
clone_size: .

cdr3_nt: TGTGCCAGCAGTAGAGACAGGGTGGGCTACACCTTC
cdr3_aa: CASSRDRVGYTF
v_call: TRBV6-1
d_call: TRBD1
j_call: TRBJ1-2
clone_size: few

cdr3_nt: TGTGCCAGCAGTTTACTCAATCAGCCCCAGCATTTT
cdr3_aa: CASSLLNQPQHF
v_call: TRBV28
d_call: .
j_call: TRBJ1-5
clone_size: .

cdr3_nt: TGTGCCAGCAGTTACTCGTATCGCCGGCAACTGGGAGGCTACACCTTC
cdr3_aa: CASSYSYRRQLGGYTF
v_call: TRBV6-5
d_call: .
j_call: TRBJ1-2
clone_size: once

cdr3_nt: TGTGCCAGCAGGAGGGGGCTAGTAGAGACCCAGTACTTC
cdr3_aa: CASRRGLVETQYF
v_call: TRBV2
d_call: TRBD1
j_call: TRBJ2-5
clone_size: .

cdr3_nt: TGTGCCAGCAGCCCAGGATCCAGCTCCTATAATTCACCCCTCCACTTT
cdr3_aa: CASSPGSSSYNSPLHF
v_call: TRBV5-4
d_call: .
j_call: TRBJ1-6
clone_size: .

cdr3_nt: TGTGCCAGCAGTGAAAGGGACAGGTATGGCTACACCTTC
cdr3_aa: CASSERDRYGYTF
v_call: TRBV6-1
d_call: TRBD1
j_call: TRBJ1-2
clone_size: .

cdr3_nt: TGTGCCAGCAGGGTACTCACAGGGGTCGGATCCTACGAGCAGTACTTC
cdr3_aa: CASRVLTGVGSYEQYF
v_call: TRBV27
d_call: TRBD1
j_call: TRBJ2-7
clone_size: once

cdr3_nt: TGTGCCAGTAGTAAAAACAGGGGCAATCAGCCCCAGCATTTT
cdr3_aa: CASSKNRGNQPQHF
v_call: TRBV19
d_call: .
j_call: TRBJ1-5
clone_size: .

cdr3_nt: TGTGCCAGCGGGACTAGCGGGACAGGAGAGACCCAGTACTTC
cdr3_aa: CASGTSGTGETQYF
v_call: TRBV27
d_call: TRBD2
j_call: TRBJ2-5
clone_size: few

cdr3_nt: TGTGCCAGCAGCGCCCGACCTCAACAAGAGACCCAGTACTTC
cdr3_aa: CASSARPQQETQYF
v_call: TRBV9
d_call: .
j_call: TRBJ2-5
clone_size: once

cdr3_nt: TGTGCCAGCAGCCTAGATGGCCTAGACCGAAATGAGCAGTTCTTC
cdr3_aa: CASSLDGLDRNEQFF
v_call: TRBV7-2
d_call: .
j_call: TRBJ2-1
clone_size: .

cdr3_nt: TGTGCCAGCAGCTTTAAGGGAGGGGACGGGGAGCTGTTTTTT
cdr3_aa: CASSFKGGDGELFF
v_call: TRBV7-8
d_call: TRBD2
j_call: TRBJ2-2
clone_size: .

cdr3_nt: TGTGCCAGCAGCGCCATGTGGGGCACTGAAGCTTTCTTT
cdr3_aa: CASSAMWGTEAFF
v_call: TRBV7-6
d_call: .
j_call: TRBJ1-1
clone_size: .

cdr3_nt: TGTGCCAGCAGTGTGGACAGGGCGGCCGGGGAGCTGTTTTTT
cdr3_aa: CASSVDRAAGELFF
v_call: TRBV27
d_call: TRBD1
j_call: TRBJ2-2
clone_size: once

cdr3_nt: TGTGCCACCAGTGGTCCTCTGGGGCAAGAGACCCAGTACTTC
cdr3_aa: CATSGPLGQETQYF
v_call: TRBV24-1
d_call: .
j_call: TRBJ2-5
clone_size: .

cdr3_nt: TGCAGTGCTAGAGAGGGACTATGGGCCGATGAGCAGTTCTTC
cdr3_aa: CSAREGLWADEQFF
v_call: TRBV20-1
d_call: TRBD2
j_call: TRBJ2-1
clone_size: .

cdr3_nt: TGTGCCAGCAGCTTAGAAACCCGGGGGACAGGGGTTGAAGAGACCCAGTACTTC
cdr3_aa: CASSLETRGTGVEETQYF
v_call: TRBV7-7
d_call: TRBD1
j_call: TRBJ2-5
clone_size: .

cdr3_nt: TGTGCCAGCACCGGAACCCTATTAGCCCGAGCGGGTACCCTTTCATTAGAGTACTTC
cdr3_aa: CASTGTLLARAGTLSLEYF
v_call: TRBV6-1
d_call: .
j_call: TRBJ2-7
clone_size: .

cdr3_nt: TGTGCCAGCAGCAAACACGGACTAGCGGGAGCTATTGAGCAGTTCTTC
cdr3_aa: CASSKHGLAGAIEQFF
v_call: TRBV6-1
d_call: TRBD2
j_call: TRBJ2-1
clone_size: .

cdr3_nt: TGTGCCAGCAGTTTCCCTTGGGGCTATGGCTACACCTTC
cdr3_aa: CASSFPWGYGYTF
v_call: TRBV28
d_call: .
j_call: TRBJ1-2
clone_size: .

cdr3_nt: TGTGCCAGCAAGGTACTAGCGGGGCCCTACAATGAGCAGTTCTTC
cdr3_aa: CASKVLAGPYNEQFF
v_call: TRBV6-1
d_call: TRBD2
j_call: TRBJ2-1
clone_size: .

cdr3_nt: TGCAGTGCTAGAAGGGCAGGGGAGACTGGCACTGAAGCTTTCTTT
cdr3_aa: CSARRAGETGTEAFF
v_call: TRBV20-1
d_call: .
j_call: TRBJ1-1
clone_size: .